A single sample gave rise to the 27 T cell receptor beta chains below, sequenced in a study of blood T cell repertoires in COVID-19 (dated by TCRdb to about 2020). Library preparation employed the immunoSEQ multiplex PCR assay. In its TCRdb copy, this immuneACCESS table keeps in-frame sequences only and misses some clones. Where compared with another copy, unresolved V genes explain less than half of these, and the others have no known cause. Present in this sample are 97,000 or so clones, approximately 90% of which were seen just once. Of the sample, about 1.7% falls within the top ten clones. Sequencing was done on a sample of peripheral blood. The origin of the receptors is a man aged 60 to 69 with acute or convalescent COVID-19.

J is TRBJ1-2 and V is TRBV2; 8 bases align to TRBD1. CDR3 size: 12 residues. In germline, CDR1 is SNHLY, CDR2 FYNNEI. Losses at the gene ends were 5 bases for V and 8 bases for J; bases not matched to a gene: 4. CDR3: CASSTGGGGYTF. CDR3 coding DNA: TGTGCCAGCAGTACAGGGGGAGGAGGCTACACCTTC.

The chain combines TRBV18 with TRBJ1-1, with D hard to call. From germline, CDR1 is KGHSH and CDR2 LQKENI. With 3 bases removed from V and 6 bases from J, the gap between germline ends came to 8 bases. The CDR3 totals 12 residues. This chain's CDR3 is CASSPFSAEAFF. CDR3 nucleotides: TGTGCCAGCTCACCCTTTAGCGCTGAAGCTTTCTTT.

CDR3 in amino acids: CASSEPGQGLYEQYF. DNA of the CDR3: TGTGCCAGTAGTGAACCGGGACAGGGTTTATACGAGCAGTACTTC. The chain has TRBV19 and TRBJ2-7; 9 nucleotides match TRBD1. V was clipped by 5 bases and J by 4 bases; unmatched bases: 9. CDR3 size: 15 residues. Germline CDR1 and CDR2: LNHDA and SQIVND (reference sequence).

The chain carries TRBV4-2 and TRBJ2-7, with D perhaps matching TRBD1 (6 bases). The CDR3 extends over 14 amino acids. In germline, CDR1 is LGHNA, CDR2 YNFKEQ. The V end lost 1 base, the J end lost 1 base, and 8 bases lay between the germline ends. The CDR3 sequence is CASSQARGSYEQYF. The CDR3 nucleotides are TGTGCCAGCAGCCAAGCCAGGGGATCCTACGAGCAGTACTTC.

The chain joins TRBV28 to TRBJ1-2, with 12 positions matching TRBD1. This CDR3 has 16 residues. Germline values: CDR1 MDHEN, CDR2 SYDVKM. V was pared by 4 bases and J by 5 bases, with 8 bases of the junction left unmatched. CDR3 in amino acids: CASSSRDRGHRYGYTF. CDR3 in DNA: TGTGCCAGCAGTTCCCGGGACAGGGGGCACCGGTATGGCTACACCTTC.

CDR3 nucleotide sequence: TGTGCCAGTAGTATTCGGCGGGGTGCAACTAATGAAAAACTGTTTTTT. Encoded protein: CASSIRRGATNEKLFF. This chain uses TRBV19 with TRBJ1-4; D uncertain. CDR1 is LNHDA, CDR2 SQIVND, per germline (reference sequence). V lost 3 bases to trimming and J lost 0 bases, with 11 bases between them. The CDR3 extends over 16 amino acids.

The V gene is TRBV20-1, the J gene TRBJ2-4; perhaps TRBD1 as D (6 bases). Trimming took off 3 bases at V and 0 bases at J, with 9 bases between the two ends. This CDR3 is built from 14 residues. Germline CDR1 reads DFQATT; CDR2 reads SNEGSKA (reference sequence). This chain's CDR3 is CSASLQGAKNIQYF. The CDR3 nucleotides are TGCAGTGCTAGTCTACAGGGAGCCAAAAACATTCAGTACTTC.

The genes are TRBV7-2 and TRBJ1-4; D gene uncertain. Trimming removed 2 bases at V and 1 base at J, with 5 bases between. CDR3 length: 14 amino acids. The germline V gene has CDR1 SGHTA and CDR2 FQGNSA. The CDR3 sequence is CASSLRRTNEKLFF. The CDR3 DNA follows: TGTGCCAGCAGCTTACGGAGAACTAATGAAAAACTGTTTTTT.

This sequence joins TRBV5-1 and TRBJ1-1; the match to TRBD1 covers 10 bases. CDR1 is SGHRS and CDR2 is YFSETQ in the germline V gene. This CDR3 has 15 residues. Trimming cost V 4 bases and J 3 bases; bases outside gene matches: 6. The CDR3: CASSHGTGEYTEAFF. The CDR3 DNA reads as TGCGCCAGCAGCCATGGGACAGGGGAGTACACTGAAGCTTTCTTT.

In this sample, this clone turned up once. The junction departs from germline at one end; a sequencing error may be responsible. CDR3 residues: CVSSWTGANYGYTF. Here the CDR3 DNA reads TGTGTCAGTAGTTGGACAGGAGCTAACTATGGCTACACCTTC. V gene TRBV19 combines with J gene TRBJ1-2, with 7 bases that match TRBD1. The length of the CDR3 is 14 residues. The germline V gene encodes CDR1 LNHDA and CDR2 SQIVND (reference sequence).

This chain links TRBV6-1 with TRBJ1-2; D possibly corresponds to TRBD1 (5 bases). The length of the CDR3 is 14 residues. With 2 bases removed from V and 1 base from J, the gap between germline ends came to 8 bases. Germline CDR1 is MNHNS and CDR2 is SASEGT. CDR3 sequence reads: CASSEPGNNYGYTF. For the CDR3, the DNA is TGTGCCAGCAGTGAACCAGGGAATAACTATGGCTACACCTTC.

This chain joins TRBV3-1 (or the pseudogene TRBV3-2) and TRBJ2-5; TRBD1 is a possible D gene (6 bases). Trimming removed 1 base at V and 5 bases at J, with 14 bases between. The CDR3 loop spans 15 amino acids. Germline V gene data show CDR1 as LGHDT and CDR2 as YNNKEL (reference sequence). The CDR3 here is CASSQGQGKWETQYF. In DNA form, the CDR3 reads TGTGCCAGCAGCCAAGGCCAGGGGAAATGGGAGACCCAGTACTTC.

In this sample, this clone turned up once. Other DNA sequences of this sample code for an identical CDR3. This chain joins TRBV5-5 and TRBJ2-3; 7 bases align to TRBD2. The germline V gene has CDR1 SGHKS and CDR2 YYEKEE (reference sequence). V lost 0 bases, J lost 0 bases, and 4 bases stayed unmatched. This CDR3 has 16 amino acids. The CDR3 coding sequence is TGTGCCAGCAGCTTGGGGCTAGCGGTAAGCACAGATACGCAGTATTTT. Encoded protein: CASSLGLAVSTDTQYF. The full variable domain, with the rest looked up from reference TRBV5-5 and TRBJ2-3, is DAGVTQSPTHLIKTRGQQVTLRCSPISGHKSVSWYQQVLGQGPQFIFQYYEKEERGRGNFPDRFSARQFPNYSSELNVNALLLGDSALYLCASSLGLAVSTDTQYFGPGTRLTVL.

The chain links TRBV5-1 to TRBJ1-1, with TRBD1 matching over 7 bases. This CDR3 region has 14 residues. V shed 4 bases and J 0 bases; nucleotides not matched to a gene: 3. CDR1 and CDR2 from the germline V gene are SGHRS and YFSETQ. The CDR3 region is CASSQTGLNTEAFF. The CDR3, as DNA: TGCGCCAGCAGCCAGACAGGGTTGAACACTGAAGCTTTCTTT.

The chain is built from TRBV5-1 and TRBJ2-3; a possible D gene is TRBD2 (6 bases). The CDR3 extends over 13 amino acids. The V end lost 6 bases, the J end lost 1 base, and 9 bases lay between the germline ends. CDR1 and CDR2 (germline): SGHRS, YFSETQ. CDR3 DNA: TGCGCCAGCAAGTCGGGGGGCACAGATACGCAGTATTTT. Amino acid sequence: CASKSGGTDTQYF. Full variable domain (rest looked up from reference TRBV5-1 and TRBJ2-3): KAGVTQTPRYLIKTRGQQVTLSCSPISGHRSVSWYQQTPGQGLQFLFEYFSETQRNKGNFPGRFSGRQFSNSRSEMNVSTLELGDSALYLCASKSGGTDTQYFGPGTRLTVL.

Points on this clone: The sample carries other DNA sequences with the same CDR3. V usage is TRBV7-2 and J usage is TRBJ2-1, with D maybe TRBD2 (5 bases). There are 13 residues in the CDR3. V lost 4 bases to trimming and J lost 6 bases, with 10 bases between them. Germline assignment: CDR1 SGHTA and CDR2 FQGNSA. CDR3 coding DNA: TGTGCCAGCAGCTCTCGTCGGGGCAATGAGCAGTTCTTC. It specifies CASSSRRGNEQFF.

This sequence joins TRBV13 and TRBJ2-1, with D tentatively TRBD1 (5 bases). V lost 1 base and J lost 10, with 8 bases in between. This CDR3 has 12 residues. Germline V lookup: CDR1 PRHDT, CDR2 FYEKMQ (reference sequence). This CDR3 reads CASSLEGYEQFF. Here the CDR3 DNA reads TGTGCCAGCAGCTTAGAGGGGTACGAGCAGTTCTTC.

The rearrangement uses TRBV18 and TRBJ1-3; 8 bases align to TRBD1. The CDR3 has 16 residues. J lost 0 bases, V lost 3 bases, and 4 bases had no gene match. Germline CDR1 reads KGHSH; CDR2 reads LQKENI. The DNA of the CDR3 is TGTGCCAGCTCACCGACAGGGGCCTTCTCTGGAAACACCATATATTTT. Translating it yields CASSPTGAFSGNTIYF.

This chain joins TRBV2 and TRBJ2-3; the match to TRBD1 covers 9 bases. This CDR3 comprises 14 residues. The germline CDR1 and CDR2 sequences are SNHLY and FYNNEI. V shed 5 bases, J shed 5 bases, and the junction held 5 bases outside the gene matches. CDR3 DNA: TGTGCCAGCAGTCAACAGGGGGCCAGAGATACGCAGTATTTT. Translated, it gives CASSQQGARDTQYF.

The chain joins TRBV29-1 to TRBJ2-3; possible D gene TRBD2, 7 bases. The CDR3 contains 15 residues. V was shortened by 5 bases and J by 4 bases, with 19 bases between the two germline ends. The germline V gene encodes CDR1 SQVTM and CDR2 ANQGSEA. Here the CDR3 DNA reads TGCAGCGTTACCCGAGGGGGGGACGTAGCAGATACGCAGTATTTT. Translating gives CSVTRGGDVADTQYF.

The J gene is TRBJ2-1, the V gene TRBV9; perhaps TRBD2 as D (7 bases). The germline V gene encodes CDR1 SGDLS and CDR2 YYNGEE. The CDR3 loop spans 16 amino acids. V lost 2 bases and J lost 6, with 18 bases in between. The CDR3 reads CASSVGPGGLLNEQFF. The CDR3 nucleotides read TGTGCCAGCAGCGTCGGTCCGGGGGGCTTACTCAATGAGCAGTTCTTC.

The V gene is TRBV18, the J gene TRBJ1-1; a possible D gene is TRBD1 (6 bases). V dropped 9 bases and J dropped 1 base, with 9 bases sitting between them. The CDR3 contains 12 residues. The V gene's germline CDR1 is KGHSH and CDR2 LQKENI. CDR3 sequence (DNA): TGTGCCAGTCGAGGGGGGAACACTGAAGCTTTCTTT. Residues: CASRGGNTEAFF. Complete variable domain (other parts from reference TRBV18 and TRBJ1-1): NAGVMQNPRHLVRRRGQEARLRCSPMKGHSHVYWYRQLPEEGLKFMVYLQKENIIDESGMPKERFSAEFPKEGPSILRIQQVVRGDSAAYFCASRGGNTEAFFGQGTRLTVV.

The chain is built from TRBV6-5 and TRBJ2-7; 11 bases map to TRBD1. The V gene end was trimmed by 0 bases and the J gene end by 3 bases; junction bases not matched to a gene: 4. Per germline, CDR1 MNHEY and CDR2 SVGAGI. The CDR3 extends over 16 amino acids. The CDR3 coding sequence is TGTGCCAGCAGTTACTCAAGGACAGGGGGCGACTACGAGCAGTACGTC. Translation: CASSYSRTGGDYEQYV.

This clone was seen more than once but under ten times. The genes are TRBV6-5 and TRBJ1-5; D is perhaps TRBD1 (6 bases). Trimming stripped 0 bases from V and 3 bases from J, with 12 bases between. Per the germline V gene, CDR1 is MNHEY and CDR2 is SVGAGI. The CDR3 loop spans 16 amino acids. The CDR3 sequence: CASSYSGGAHNQPQHF. The CDR3 coding sequence is TGTGCCAGCAGTTACTCCGGGGGGGCTCACAATCAGCCCCAGCATTTT.

This chain links TRBV14 with TRBJ1-1; 8 bases map to TRBD1. The CDR3 extends over 18 amino acids. CDR1 and CDR2 (germline): SGHDN, FVKESK. J gave up 4 bases and V 3 bases, and 16 bases lay outside the gene matches. The CDR3 region has the DNA TGTGCCAGCAGCCAGGGGGCCGACAGGGGATGGAGGAGCACTGAAGCTTTCTTT. Protein product: CASSQGADRGWRSTEAFF.

The gene calls are TRBV2 and TRBJ2-1, with 8 nucleotides matching TRBD1. CDR3 length equals 15 residues. The trim removed 8 bases at V and 8 bases at J, leaving 14 bases unmatched. Germline CDR1 is SNHLY and CDR2 is FYNNEI. Written as DNA, the CDR3 is TGTGCCAGCGGATCGATACAGGGGGTCAGGTATGAGCAGTTCTTC. Translation: CASGSIQGVRYEQFF. Supplemented by reference TRBV2 and TRBJ2-1, the full variable domain reads EPEVTQTPSHQVTQMGQEVILRCVPISNHLYFYWYRQILGQKVEFLVSFYNNEISEKSEIFDDQFSVERPDGSNFTLKIRSTKLEDSAMYFCASGSIQGVRYEQFFGPGTRLTVL.

This chain uses TRBV7-7 with TRBJ2-5, with a possible D match to TRBD2 (5 bases). V lost 2 bases to trimming and J lost 4 bases, with 8 bases between them. This CDR3 has 13 residues. CDR1 is SSHAT, CDR2 FNYEAQ, per germline (reference sequence). CDR3 coding DNA: TGTGCCAGCAGCTTAAATGCGGGAGAGACCCAGTACTTC. This gives the protein CASSLNAGETQYF.